This TCR beta chain was sequenced for a study of OX40 agonist ivuxolimab in advanced cancers. Overall study context: Ivuxolimab is an agonistic anti-OX40 (CD134) antibody, and patients were treated with it. A history of anti-PD-1, anti-PD-L1 or anti-CTLA-4 therapy was acceptable, and 40% had some. Partial responses were achieved by three patients: one hepatocellular carcinoma, two cutaneous melanoma.

Profiled with immunoSEQ multiplex PCR; TCRdb holds only in-frame clones, not every one. The repertoire holds approximately 74,000 clones, with around nine tenths as singletons. Germline V gene data show CDR1 as SGHDT and CDR2 as YYEEEE. CDR3 length equals 16 residues. Trimming took off 1 base at V and 0 bases at J, with 13 bases between the two ends. The rearrangement uses TRBV5-6 and TRBJ1-1, with a possible D match to TRBD1 (6 bases). Sample: CD4+ or CD8+ T cells sorted from blood, taken in a trial of the OX40 agonist ivuxolimab. This receptor was taken from an adult with an advanced solid tumor such as melanoma, head and neck, liver or kidney cancer. The CDR3 loop is CASSLWGGHLNTEAFF. The DNA for the CDR3 is TGTGCCAGCAGCTTGTGGGGGGGGCACCTGAACACTGAAGCTTTCTTT.